Reported below is one TCR beta chain. The target antigen is unknown. A read error may be the cause here, since a much bigger clone is one base away. These data originate in a study of identical twins. Overall study findings and caveats: Cord blood beta clonotypes present at high abundance carried fewer insertions; no such pattern appeared in memory repertoires. Conclusions were based on cross-sectional statistical analysis, without following the same donors.

MiXCR, run by TCRdb on the 5' RACE reads, gives a single entry per CDR3 protein. Among about 660,000 distinct CDR3 sequences listed, about 9.4% were seen once. The germline gives CDR1 SGHRS, CDR2 YFSETQ. This CDR3 is built from 16 residues. The same specimen was also included in a second study, on yellow fever vaccine responses in identical twins.

Sequencing was carried out using PBMCs. The chain recombines TRBV5-1 with TRBJ2-3; 8 bases fit TRBD2. This sequence originates from a woman younger than 30 in good health. The CDR3 sequence is CTSSTRTSPSTDTQYF. For the CDR3, the DNA is TGCACCAGCAGCACTCGGACTAGCCCCAGCACAGATACGCAGTATTTT.